This T cell receptor beta chain is from a study of blood T cell repertoires in COVID-19. Participants were aged about 18 to 90 years, lived in roughly 25 US areas, and enrolled virtually. The CDR3 totals 14 residues. V dropped 5 bases and J dropped 2 bases, with 12 bases sitting between them. The germline V gene has CDR1 MGHDK and CDR2 SYGVNS. Data came from immunoSEQ multiplex PCR; TCRdb stores just in-frame clones and leaves some out. Here the sample spans 310,000 or so clones, approximately 86% being singletons. This chain connects TRBV25-1 to TRBJ2-5; perhaps TRBD1 as D (6 bases). The sample was PBMCs or T cells enriched from blood (not recorded which). The receptor's source is a woman in her late teens or twenties who had recovered from COVID-19. The CDR3 sequence: CASSPRTDQETQYF. CDR3 DNA sequence: TGTGCCAGCAGTCCTCGGACAGATCAAGAGACCCAGTACTTC.